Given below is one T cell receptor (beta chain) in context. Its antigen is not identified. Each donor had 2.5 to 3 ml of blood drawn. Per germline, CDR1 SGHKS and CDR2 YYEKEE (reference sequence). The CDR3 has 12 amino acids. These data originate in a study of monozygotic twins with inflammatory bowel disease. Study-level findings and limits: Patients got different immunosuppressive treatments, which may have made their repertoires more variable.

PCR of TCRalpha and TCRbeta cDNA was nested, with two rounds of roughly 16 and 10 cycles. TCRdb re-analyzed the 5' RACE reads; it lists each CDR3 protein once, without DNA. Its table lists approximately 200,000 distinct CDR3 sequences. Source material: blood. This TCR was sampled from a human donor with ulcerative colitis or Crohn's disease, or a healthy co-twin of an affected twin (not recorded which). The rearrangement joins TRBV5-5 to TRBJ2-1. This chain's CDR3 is CASSLSYNEQFF. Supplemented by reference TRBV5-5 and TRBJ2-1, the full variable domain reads DAGVTQSPTHLIKTRGQQVTLRCSPISGHKSVSWYQQVLGQGPQFIFQYYEKEERGRGNFPDRFSARQFPNYSSELNVNALLLGDSALYLCASSLSYNEQFFGPGTRLTVL.